The 9 T cell receptor beta chains below all came from one sample that was sequenced in a study of CD8+CD57+ T cells in acquired aplastic anemia. Patients picked for sequencing had shown CD8+CD57+ cell expansion detected by flow cytometry. Using genomic DNA as the template, TCR beta VDJ and CDR3 profiling was carried out. TCRdb re-called the reads through MiXCR, storing one row per CDR3 protein. The sample has a few hundred thousand distinct CDR3 sequences, roughly a third seen once. The sequenced material came from sorted CD4+, CD8+, or CD8+CD57+ T cells (not recorded which) from PBMCs. These receptors all stem from a human donor with aplastic anemia.

The V gene is TRBV2, the J gene TRBJ1-2; tentatively, D is TRBD1 (6 bases). Germline V gene lookup returns CDR1 SNHLY and CDR2 FYNNEI. The CDR3 totals 18 residues. The CDR3: CAHDSASYEKQGLNGYTF. The CDR3 DNA is TGTGCGCACGACTCGGCGAGTTACGAAAAACAGGGTTTGAATGGCTACACCTTC.

The V and J genes are TRBV20-1 and TRBJ2-5; 9 bases match TRBD1. Trimming took 3 bases from V and 5 from J; bases not matched to a gene: 10. Germline V gene data show CDR1 as DFQATT and CDR2 as SNEGSKA (reference sequence). This CDR3 contains 15 residues. CDR3 DNA sequence: TGCAGTGCTAGGACCGGGACAGGGTATAGTGAGACCCAGTACTTC. It codes for CSARTGTGYSETQYF.

This clonotype came up a few times. Sequence at one end of the junction differs from germline and may be a read error. The chain is built from TRBV11-2 and TRBJ2-1; 11 bases agree with TRBD1. Germline V CDR1 and CDR2: SGHAT, FQNNGV. This CDR3 is built from 17 residues. The CDR3 sequence: CASSQRRDRGKANEQFF. The CDR3 DNA is TGTGCTAGCAGCCAACGTAGGGACAGGGGGAAGGCCAATGAGCAGTTCTTC.

This clonotype showed up many times. CDR3: CASSGEGPSSPLHF. The CDR3 bases are TGTGCCAGCAGCGGAGAGGGGCCTAGCTCACCCCTCCACTTT. The chain recombines TRBV9 with TRBJ1-6, with a weak D call TRBD1 (5 bases). The CDR3 covers 14 residues. The V end lost 3 bases, the J end lost 10 bases, and 14 bases lay between the germline ends. Per germline, CDR1 SGDLS and CDR2 YYNGEE.

The chain recombines TRBV12-3 or TRBV12-4 with TRBJ2-2, with D hard to call. The CDR3 sequence is 12 residues long. V was pared by 6 bases and J by 9 bases, with 11 bases between. The CDR3 region has the DNA TGTGCCAGCAGCTTTATTCCTCGGGAGCTGTTTTTT. Translated: CASSFIPRELFF.

The chain links TRBV28 to TRBJ1-5; tentatively, D is TRBD1 (6 bases). The CDR3 runs to 16 residues. CDR1 is MDHEN and CDR2 is SYDVKM in the germline V gene. The ends were cut back, 10 bases at V and 5 bases at J, with 24 bases in the middle. The CDR3 loop is CAIHPLGRGRYQPQHF. The CDR3 region has the DNA TGTGCCATCCACCCCTTGGGCAGGGGAAGGTATCAGCCCCAGCATTTT.

The chain combines TRBV7-3 with TRBJ2-6, with TRBD1 identical over 8 bases. The CDR3 consists of 15 residues. V lost 5 bases to trimming and J lost 2 bases; unmatched junction nucleotides: 2. Germline CDR1 and CDR2: SGHTA and FQGTGA. CDR3 bases: TGTGCCAGCAGCGTGACAGGGGCTGGGGCCAACGTCCTGACTTTC. As protein: CASSVTGAGANVLTF.

In this sample, this clonotype turned up a few times. One end of the junction is discordant with germline, which a read error may explain. The chain uses TRBV11-1 and TRBJ1-2; D is possibly TRBD1 (6 bases). The CDR3 covers 12 residues. In germline, CDR1 is SGHAT, CDR2 FQDESV (reference sequence). CDR3 in DNA: TGTGCCAGCAGCGAACAGGGAGCTGGCTGCACCTTC. Translation gives CASSEQGAGCTF.

The chain has TRBV7-3 and TRBJ2-5, with D perhaps matching TRBD2 (7 bases). From germline, CDR1 is SGHTA and CDR2 FQGTGA. This CDR3 comprises 17 residues. The germline V and J ends were trimmed by 2 bases and 0 bases, with 16 bases remaining between them. The CDR3 is CASSLLGGRMYQETQYF. The CDR3 DNA reads TGTGCCAGCAGCTTATTGGGGGGGCGTATGTACCAAGAGACCCAGTACTTC. Full variable domain (outside the CDR3, taken from reference TRBV7-3 and TRBJ2-5): GAGVSQTPSNKVTEKGKYVELRCDPISGHTALYWYRQSLGQGPEFLIYFQGTGAADDSGLPNDRFFAVRPEGSVSTLKIQRTERGDSAVYLCASSLLGGRMYQETQYFGPGTRLLVL.